This T cell receptor beta chain was sequenced in a study of blood T cell repertoires in COVID-19. Study information: Sites across the United States, Italy and Spain contributed samples from acute and convalescent COVID-19. PBMCs, B-cell-depleted T cells, or T cells provided the cDNA or gDNA that made up the material.

As originally analysed: Amplification from reference gene primers served as the basis for estimated nucleated cell counts. TCRdb's table, derived via immunoSEQ multiplex PCR, lists solely in-frame clones and lacks some. For V, J and clone size, that table is used; D and trimming come from the DNA. The sample has approximately 170,000 clones; around 80% are singletons. Trimming cost V 7 bases and J 7 bases; bases outside gene matches: 11. CDR1 and CDR2 from the germline V gene are LNHDA and SQIVND (reference sequence). This CDR3 has 14 residues. The receptor was isolated from a man in his fifties or sixties who had recovered from COVID-19. The genes are TRBV19 and TRBJ1-2, with 8 positions matching TRBD1. Sequenced material: PBMCs or T cells enriched from blood (not recorded which). The CDR3 nucleotides read TGTGCCAGTAAGAAGGACAGGGTAAATGGTGGCTACACCTTC. Translation: CASKKDRVNGGYTF.